This T cell receptor (beta chain) was observed in a study of blood T cell repertoires in COVID-19. On the study more broadly: Sites across the United States, Italy and Spain contributed samples from acute and convalescent COVID-19. In each case, the material was cDNA or gDNA derived from T cells, B-cell-depleted T cells, or PBMCs.

Seattle cases were enrolled at active infection and followed longitudinally. Measured with immunoSEQ multiplex PCR; TCRdb has only the in-frame clones, and not every one. The repertoire holds about 280,000 clones, 65% to 90% seen once, with 10% to 15% in the top ten. The CDR3 has 15 residues. Germline assignment: CDR1 SGHRS and CDR2 YFSETQ. Unmatched junction bases numbered 4, after V lost 0 bases and J lost 7 bases. The chain combines TRBV5-1 with TRBJ1-2; 12 bases match TRBD1. The source material was peripheral blood. The receptor's source is a woman in her 70s with COVID-19, enrolled during active disease. DNA for the CDR3: TGCGCCAGCAGCTTGGAGGGACAGGGGGCGTTTGGCTACACCTTC. It encodes CASSLEGQGAFGYTF.